Detailed here is one T cell receptor (beta chain). This clonotype showed up just a few times. Its target antigen remains unknown. Base qualities were left out, and no much larger clone turns up one base away. The data derive from a study of T cells in Graves' hyperthyroidism and ophthalmopathy (dated by TCRdb to between 2017 and 2020). With regard to the full study: Peripheral blood samples were taken at initial diagnosis, before any treatment was given. TCR V-J signatures able to tell the groups apart were searched for in a discovery cohort of some 97 patients, of whom approximately 40 had Graves' ophthalmopathy and about 60 had stable Graves' hyperthyroidism. Prospective prediction of ophthalmopathy was tested in an independent validation cohort consisting of about 19 hyperthyroidism patients and around 17 patients who later progressed to ophthalmopathy. The roughly 99 discovery patients were divided at random into training and test sets in a 7:3 ratio. In several Graves' hyperthyroidism patients, the study also compared T-cell repertoires from thyroid tissue with T-cell repertoires from blood. After sampling, hyperthyroidism patients received methimazole starting at 30 mg daily, and ophthalmopathy patients received high-dose intravenous methylprednisolone. According to the paper, TCR Vbeta CDR3 sequencing was carried out on over 130 peripheral blood samples, which came from under 50 ophthalmopathy, approximately 78 hyperthyroidism and some 17 progressor patients. Study-wide conclusions, independent of this receptor: Ophthalmopathy was separated from stable hyperthyroidism by a 13 V-J signature model, with around 88% sensitivity and roughly 81% specificity obtained in cross-validation and 80%/75% obtained in testing. Sample size was not statistically predetermined, and blinding of investigators to group allocation was not performed. During validation, the model predicted progression to ophthalmopathy a median of about 6.5 months ahead of onset, with around 71% sensitivity and less than 85% specificity. Most expanded thyroid clonotypes (frequency above 0.001) were also detected in blood, suggesting blood repertoires may reflect thyroid immune responses.

Ophthalmopathy patients had moderately to severely active disease, with a Clinical Activity Score of 3 or more, a NOSPECS grade of 4 or more, and a disease duration of less than 3 months. The study excluded patients with uncontrolled infections, other autoimmune diseases, pregnancy or lactation. Diagnoses relied on clinical symptoms, serum thyroxine and TRAb, thyroid ultrasound and orbital computed tomography. Ficoll-Paque density gradient centrifugation was used to isolate PBMCs from approximately 11 ml of fresh peripheral blood. Total RNA was extracted using Trizol reagent, and RNA quality was assessed on an Agilent 2100 Bioanalyzer. The TCR beta CDR3 regions were amplified from RNA transcripts. A first-round RT-PCR of the TCR CDR3 used the HTBI primer set with the Qiagen OneStep RT-PCR kit. Libraries were constructed in a second round of multiplex PCR, after which size selection and purification were performed. Paired-end sequencing of the libraries was performed with 100 bp reads on an Illumina HiSeq2000. Per the original workflow: Raw data were processed with SOAPnuke, discarding reads with adapters, uncalled bases, mean Phred below 15, or no exact constant-primer or identifier match. High-quality paired reads were merged using COPE v1.2.5, and each unique nucleotide sequence was defined as a clonotype. Clonotypes were aligned to IMGT TRBV, TRBD and TRBJ reference segments using MiTCR v1.1. Only V-J combinations with frequency above 0.0001, covering approximately 99% of repertoires, were analysed. The TCS score was defined as the ratio of F50 (clonal expansion) to E x V (chaos), calculated using BLOSUM62-based TCRdist between CDR3 peptides within each V-J. Welch's t-statistics and random forest reduced around 510 V-J features to about 12, which were used in a naive Bayes classifier (R e1071). The similarity between thyroid and blood repertoires was quantified using the Morisita-Horn index. The public reads were reanalyzed by TCRdb: fastp trimming at Q25, MiXCR alignment, in-frame beta chains only. Rows merge per CDR3 protein into single entries with the most common DNA and genes. TCRdb assigned the V and J calls; the authors' analysis was not used. For this sample the table gives hundreds of thousands of distinct CDR3 sequences, of which about 14% were detected only once. The biggest ten clones account for approximately 4.2% of the sample.

The CDR3 has 16 amino acids, counting the end cysteine and phenylalanine. Of all the DNA, just the CDR3 is kept, 48 bases in frame from base 1. As encoded in the germline V gene (reference sequence), CDR1 is DFQATT while CDR2 is SNEGSKA. V sheds 3 bases and J sheds 1 base, leaving 18 bases between their ends. The receptor comes from a woman in her forties with Graves' ophthalmopathy. The specimen sequenced was blood. The V and J segments used are TRBV20-1 and TRBJ2-5, with the D assignment possibly TRBD1 or TRBD2, given 5 matching bases for each. The DNA reads TGCAGTGCTAGGCCTGAGCAGAGTGGGGGCCAAGAGACCCAGTACTTC. Its product reads: CSARPEQSGGQETQYF.